This T cell receptor beta chain was identified in a study of response to subunit inactivated influenza vaccine. Regarding the study as a whole: After each seasonal influenza vaccination, few new T cells are recruited, the authors suggested.

In regard to this clonotype: Its antigen is as yet unknown.

TCRdb used MiXCR to reprocess the RT-PCR reads, holding one entry per CDR3 protein. In the table there are around 750,000 distinct CDR3 sequences, around 20% of which are singletons. The sample was PBMCs from blood, taken 4 to 6 days after vaccination. The TCR was taken from a man aged 50 or older who received an inactivated influenza vaccine.

CDR3 region: CASSLRTGATGELFF. In DNA form, the CDR3 reads TGTGCCAGCAGCTTGCGGACAGGGGCCACCGGGGAGCTGTTTTTT. V and J are TRBV11-2 and TRBJ2-2; 9 nucleotides agree with TRBD1. The CDR3 consists of 15 residues. Germline CDR1 reads SGHAT; CDR2 reads FQNNGV. Losses at the gene ends were 3 bases for V and 4 bases for J; bases not matched to a gene: 3.